The 28 T cell receptor beta chains listed next were all sequenced from one sample in a study of shared clonotypes between healthy human individuals. The assay was immunoSEQ multiplex PCR, and TCRdb's table has in-frame clones only and misses some. This repertoire shows 2 million to 2.5 million clones, 95% found once; its top ten account for more than 0.1%. The specimen was naive CD4+ T cells sorted from blood. As to subset: CD45RA+ positively selected. The origin of the receptors is a man between 18 and 35 years old in good health.

This chain uses TRBV6-5 with TRBJ1-5; D remains ambiguous. CDR3 length equals 14 residues. Germline values: CDR1 MNHEY, CDR2 SVGAGI. V lost 6 bases and J lost 2, with 11 bases in between. The CDR3 protein is CASSREYGNQPQHF. CDR3 in DNA: TGTGCCAGCAGCCGGGAATACGGCAATCAGCCCCAGCATTTT.

This chain links TRBV4-3 with TRBJ2-6; D gene uncertain. The germline V gene encodes CDR1 LGHNA and CDR2 YSLEER. Trimming took 2 bases from V and 1 from J, leaving 3 bases between them. The CDR3 runs to 14 residues. The DNA of the CDR3 is TGCGCCAGCAGCCAAAGTTCTGGGGCCAACGTCCTGACTTTC. Translating gives CASSQSSGANVLTF.

The genes are TRBV30 and TRBJ2-4, with TRBD2 matching 7 bases. The V gene end was trimmed by 2 bases and the J gene end by 7 bases; junction bases not matched to a gene: 5. The CDR3 extends over 13 amino acids. Per germline, CDR1 GTSNPN and CDR2 SVGIG (reference sequence). The CDR3 protein is CAWSFGGMNIQYF. As DNA, the CDR3 is TGTGCCTGGAGTTTCGGGGGGATGAACATTCAGTACTTC.

The chain combines TRBV10-3 with TRBJ2-5; 9 nucleotides match TRBD1. The germline CDR1 and CDR2 sequences are ENHRY and SYGVKD. The CDR3 has 14 amino acids. V lost 6 bases to trimming and J lost 1 base; unmatched junction nucleotides: 3. CDR3 residues: CAISMGQGQETQYF. As DNA, the CDR3 is TGTGCCATCAGCATGGGACAGGGCCAAGAGACCCAGTACTTC.

With regard to this clone: The junction and the germline gene differ at one end; a read error may be behind it. The rearrangement joins TRBV7-7 to TRBJ2-1; 7 bases are shared with TRBD2. Germline values: CDR1 SSHAT, CDR2 FNYEAQ (reference sequence). The CDR3 runs 15 residues. The CDR3 region is CASSPEERGYNEQFF. In DNA form, the CDR3 reads TGTGCTAGCAGCCCTGAGGAGCGGGGATACAATGAGCAGTTCTTC.

V is TRBV6-1 and J is TRBJ1-1, with D hard to call. The CDR3 spans 15 residues. Germline V gene sequence: CDR1 MNHNS, CDR2 SASEGT. V lost 1 base to trimming and J lost 2 bases, with 11 bases between them. The CDR3 DNA follows: TGTGCCAGCAGTGAAGACGGGCGGATTAACACTGAAGCTTTCTTT. Its translation: CASSEDGRINTEAFF.

The gene calls are TRBV5-4 and TRBJ1-1, with TRBD1 as a possible D gene (6 bases). V gave up 0 bases and J gave up 5 bases, with 14 bases separating them. The CDR3 length is 15 residues. CDR1 SGHNT and CDR2 YYREEE come from the germline V gene (reference sequence). The CDR3 nucleotides are TGTGCCAGCAGCTTGGGTGGGACATGGGAAACTGAAGCTTTCTTT. This sequence encodes CASSLGGTWETEAFF. The full variable domain, in which reference TRBV5-4 and TRBJ1-1 provide the parts outside the CDR3, is ETGVTQSPTHLIKTRGQQVTLRCSSQSGHNTVSWYQQALGQGPQFIFQYYREEENGRGNFPPRFSGLQFPNYSSELNVNALELDDSALYLCASSLGGTWETEAFFGQGTRLTVV.

The rearrangement uses TRBV7-6 and TRBJ2-2; D might be TRBD1 (6 bases). This CDR3 comprises 15 residues. V lost 3 bases, J lost 1 base, and 9 bases lay in between. Germline V gives CDR1 SGHVS, CDR2 FNYEAQ. In DNA form, the CDR3 reads TGTGCCAGCAGCTTCCCGGGACAGAACACCGGGGAGCTGTTTTTT. It specifies CASSFPGQNTGELFF.

The V call is TRBV25-1, the J call TRBJ1-1; 8 nucleotides match TRBD1. Trimming took 4 bases from V and 5 from J; bases not matched to a gene: 6. CDR3 length equals 14 residues. The germline gives CDR1 MGHDK, CDR2 SYGVNS. CDR3 region: CASSVTGAGTEAFF. The CDR3 coding sequence is TGTGCCAGCAGTGTGACAGGGGCTGGTACTGAAGCTTTCTTT.

In its sample, this clone was seen a few times. This chain uses TRBV29-1 with TRBJ2-4, with a weak D call TRBD2 (5 bases). This CDR3 contains 12 residues. The germline gives CDR1 SQVTM, CDR2 ANQGSEA. V dropped 2 bases and J dropped 8 bases, with 10 bases sitting between them. CDR3 sequence (DNA): TGCAGCGTTGAAAGGGAGACGGACATTCAGTACTTC. It encodes CSVERETDIQYF.

With respect to this clone: This specimen includes other DNA sequences encoding the same CDR3. The chain recombines TRBV27 with TRBJ1-3; TRBD1 might be the D (5 bases). Germline loops: CDR1 MNHEY, CDR2 SMNVEV (reference sequence). CDR3 size: 14 residues. V dropped 5 bases and J dropped 2 bases, with 10 bases sitting between them. The CDR3 is CASSPGTAGNTIYF. The CDR3 DNA is TGTGCCAGCAGTCCCGGGACCGCTGGAAACACCATATATTTT.

The chain carries TRBV5-6 and TRBJ1-4; 7 nucleotides align to TRBD1. This CDR3 has 17 residues. The J segment lost 10 bases and the V segment lost 3 bases, leaving 18 bases of the junction unmatched. Germline CDR1 reads SGHDT; CDR2 reads YYEEEE. The CDR3 DNA follows: TGTGCCAGCAGCTCGCCGACAGGGTGGGGCAATGAAGGAAAACTGTTTTTT. Translation: CASSSPTGWGNEGKLFF.

CDR3 loop: CASSSDKDSTYNEQFF. In nucleotides, the CDR3 is TGTGCCAGCAGCTCAGACAAGGACAGTACCTACAATGAGCAGTTCTTC. This chain joins TRBV5-4 and TRBJ2-1, with D perhaps TRBD1 (6 bases). V lost 3 bases and J lost 2, with 15 bases in between. The CDR3 is 16 amino acids. From germline, CDR1 is SGHNT and CDR2 YYREEE (reference sequence).

The CDR3 nucleotides are TGTGCCAGTAGTGCAGGGACAGGGGGCTCAGGTTCCCAGCATTTT. This encodes CASSAGTGGSGSQHF. The chain is built from TRBV19 and TRBJ1-5; TRBD1 matches 12 bases. This CDR3 contains 15 residues. V was pared by 5 bases and J by 11 bases, with 10 bases of the junction left unmatched. Per germline, CDR1 LNHDA and CDR2 SQIVND (reference sequence).

The chain joins TRBV5-5 to TRBJ1-6; D is perhaps TRBD1 (5 bases). From germline, CDR1 is SGHKS and CDR2 YYEKEE (reference sequence). The CDR3 contains 14 residues. The ends were cut back, 1 base at V and 6 bases at J, with 8 bases in the middle. The CDR3 DNA reads TGTGCCAGCAGCTTGCAGGGAGGTAATTCACCCCTCCACTTT. As protein: CASSLQGGNSPLHF.

The rearrangement uses TRBV16 and TRBJ1-4; D ambiguous. V was pared by 8 bases and J by 0 bases, with 10 bases between. Germline CDR1 KGHSY, CDR2 FQNENV. This CDR3 region has 14 residues. CDR3 residues: CASARGATNEKLFF. DNA of the CDR3: TGTGCCAGCGCCCGCGGAGCAACTAATGAAAAACTGTTTTTT. The whole variable domain, filled in from reference TRBV16 and TRBJ1-4, reads GEEVAQTPKHLVRGEGQKAKLYCAPIKGHSYVFWYQQVLKNEFKFLISFQNENVFDETGMPKERFSAKCLPNSPCSLEIQATKLEDSAVYFCASARGATNEKLFFGSGTQLSVL.

The CDR3 loop reads CASTHRGRGYEQYF. CDR3 DNA: TGTGCCAGCACCCACAGGGGGCGAGGGTACGAGCAGTACTTC. J is TRBJ2-7 and V is TRBV28; 9 nucleotides match TRBD1. The CDR3 is made up of 14 amino acids. In germline, CDR1 is MDHEN, CDR2 SYDVKM. The V gene end was trimmed by 7 bases and the J gene end by 4 bases; junction bases not matched to a gene: 8.

The V gene is TRBV5-1, the J gene TRBJ1-2, with D tentatively TRBD1 (5 bases). The germline V gene has CDR1 SGHRS and CDR2 YFSETQ. CDR3 length equals 14 residues. The V gene lost 3 bases and the J gene lost 5 bases, with 14 bases spanning the gap. The CDR3 nucleotides are TGCGCCAGCAGCTCTCAGGGCTTTAGGTATGGCTACACCTTC. Residues: CASSSQGFRYGYTF.

J is TRBJ1-2 and V is TRBV6-1, with 8 bases aligning to TRBD1. There are 13 residues in the CDR3. Germline CDR1 and CDR2: MNHNS and SASEGT. Unmatched junction bases numbered 6, after V lost 10 bases and J lost 2 bases. The CDR3, as DNA: TGTGCCACCCGACAGGGGCTAAACTATGGCTACACCTTC. This sequence encodes CATRQGLNYGYTF.

The V gene is TRBV1, the J gene TRBJ1-5; the listed D gene, TRBD1, was not tested against the DNA. TRBV1 is a recognized pseudogene. The CDR3 runs 15 residues. The CDR3, as DNA: TGCACCAGCAGGGAAGGGGGCAGGGGACATCAGCCCCAGCATTTT. It is translated as CTSREGGRGHQPQHF.

The rearrangement joins TRBV9 to TRBJ2-1; D perhaps matches TRBD2 (5 bases). This CDR3 has 18 amino acids. V was clipped by 2 bases and J by 7 bases, with 25 bases between them. Germline-derived CDR1 and CDR2 are SGDLS and YYNGEE. CDR3 nucleotide sequence: TGTGCCAGCAGCGTCTCGGACCCGCTGGCGAACCGAGGGAATGAGCAGTTCTTC. Residues: CASSVSDPLANRGNEQFF.

V usage is TRBV6-5 and J usage is TRBJ2-5, with 9 bases identical to TRBD2. The V and J ends lost 6 bases and 2 bases, in that order; junction bases with no gene match: 4. The CDR3 consists of 14 residues. Germline loops: CDR1 MNHEY, CDR2 SVGAGI. CDR3 amino acids: CASRLAGRQETQYF. CDR3 bases: TGTGCCAGCAGGCTAGCGGGACGGCAAGAGACCCAGTACTTC.

CDR3 nucleotide sequence: TGTGCCAGCAGCGTAACTTCTCGGGAGCAGGACGAGCAGTACTTC. Its protein product is CASSVTSREQDEQYF. The gene calls are TRBV9 and TRBJ2-7; perhaps TRBD2 as D (6 bases). The V gene's germline CDR1 is SGDLS and CDR2 YYNGEE. Trimming took 1 base from V and 5 from J, leaving 16 bases between them. There are 15 residues in the CDR3. Full variable domain (outside the CDR3, taken from reference TRBV9 and TRBJ2-7): DSGVTQTPKHLITATGQRVTLRCSPRSGDLSVYWYQQSLDQGLQFLIQYYNGEERAKGNILERFSAQQFPDLHSELNLSSLELGDSALYFCASSVTSREQDEQYFGPGTRLTVT.

The rearrangement uses TRBV2 and TRBJ1-1; 7 bases are shared with TRBD1. Germline values: CDR1 SNHLY, CDR2 FYNNEI. The CDR3 is 15 residues long. Trimming cost V 5 bases and J 0 bases; bases outside gene matches: 6. The CDR3 reads CASSSGQVLNTEAFF. CDR3 sequence (DNA): TGTGCCAGCAGTTCCGGACAGGTATTGAACACTGAAGCTTTCTTT.

The chain uses TRBV10-1 and TRBJ2-1; D call uncertain. Trimming pared 3 bases from V and 8 bases from J, leaving 5 bases between. The CDR3 is made up of 11 amino acids. Germline loops: CDR1 WNHNN, CDR2 SYGVQD (reference sequence). In DNA, the CDR3 is TGCGCCAGCAGTGAAGAGGATGAGCAGTTCTTC. The encoded protein is CASSEEDEQFF.

The chain combines TRBV7-3 with TRBJ2-3; D ambiguous. Germline CDR1 SGHTA, CDR2 FQGTGA. Trimming cost V 6 bases and J 2 bases, with 6 bases left between them. CDR3 length equals 12 residues. The CDR3 reads CASSLATDTQYF. CDR3 nucleotide sequence: TGTGCCAGCAGTTTAGCCACAGATACGCAGTATTTT.

This chain connects TRBV9 to TRBJ2-3, with no clear D. CDR1 and CDR2 from the germline V gene are SGDLS and YYNGEE. Trimming took off 1 base at V and 2 bases at J, with 8 bases between the two ends. This CDR3 has 14 amino acids. CDR3 in amino acids: CASSVQSTTDTQYF. As DNA, the CDR3 is TGTGCCAGCAGCGTACAGAGCACCACAGATACGCAGTATTTT.

The gene calls are TRBV28 and TRBJ2-5; D is undetermined. The CDR3 is 14 residues long. Looked up from germline, CDR1 is MDHEN and CDR2 is SYDVKM. The V and J ends lost 5 bases and 5 bases respectively, with 15 bases between them. The CDR3 DNA reads as TGTGCCAGCAGTCCCTATGGCAGTTTGGAGACCCAGTACTTC. Protein: CASSPYGSLETQYF.